This TCR beta chain was recovered during a study of cytomegalovirus exposure and HLA in healthy donors. Study-level background: Approximately 200 million T cells yielded approximately 110 million unique TCR beta sequences in earlier analysis. Caucasian-associated ancestry cluster membership applied to around 76% of nearly 400 genotyped donors.

13 Jbeta primers and 60 Vbeta primers were used for the PCR. Measured with immunoSEQ multiplex PCR; TCRdb has only the in-frame clones, and not every one. In the table there are about 160,000 clones, about 76% of which are singletons. Findings of the study overall: With later analysis, a missense DCLRE1C variant became linked to TCR beta V- and J-gene trimming. Only CMV serostatus was available as immune exposure information.

About this clone: What it binds is unknown.

Trimming removed 3 bases from V and 4 bases from J; junction bases left unmatched: 9. CDR1 is LNHDA and CDR2 is SQIVND in the germline V gene (reference sequence). The CDR3 extends over 16 amino acids. The chain uses TRBV19 and TRBJ2-5; 9 bases map to TRBD2. This TCR came from a female donor in good health and CMV-seronegative. The sample was PBMCs. CDR3 in DNA: TGTGCCAGTAGTATGGGCGGAGCGGGAGGCAGAGAGACCCAGTACTTC. This encodes CASSMGGAGGRETQYF.